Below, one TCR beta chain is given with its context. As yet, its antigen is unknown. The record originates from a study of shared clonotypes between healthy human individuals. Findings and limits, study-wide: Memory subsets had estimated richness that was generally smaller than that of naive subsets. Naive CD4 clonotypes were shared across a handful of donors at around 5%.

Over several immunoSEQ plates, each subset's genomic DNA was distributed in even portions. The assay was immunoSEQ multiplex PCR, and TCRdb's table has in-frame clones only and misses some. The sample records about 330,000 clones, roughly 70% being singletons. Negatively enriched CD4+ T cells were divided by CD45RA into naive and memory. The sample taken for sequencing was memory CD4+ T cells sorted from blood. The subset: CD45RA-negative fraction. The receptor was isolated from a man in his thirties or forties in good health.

This chain's CDR3 is CASSPSTGAEQPQHF. DNA of the CDR3: TGTGCCAGCTCACCATCGACCGGGGCCGAGCAGCCCCAGCATTTT. This chain joins TRBV18 and TRBJ1-5; the D gene is possibly TRBD1 (5 bases). V was cut by 2 bases and J by 7 bases, with 15 bases left in between. This CDR3 has 15 amino acids. Per the germline V gene, CDR1 is KGHSH and CDR2 is LQKENI.